These 28 T cell receptor beta chains were all obtained from the same sample, sequenced in a study of CD8 T cells in Susac syndrome. About 0.45 to 1 ug RNA was reverse transcribed with random hexamers. MiXCR was run by TCRdb on the immunoSEQ multiplex PCR reads, yielding one entry per CDR3 protein. The table has more than 200,000 distinct CDR3 sequences, 85% to 95% seen once. The sample was CD4+ T cells from PBMCs. All receptors come from a human donor with multiple sclerosis.

This clonotype has a single count. This sequence joins TRBV10-2 and TRBJ1-5; D not resolved. The germline V gene has CDR1 WSHSY and CDR2 SAAADI. The CDR3 length is 13 residues. V shed 2 bases and J shed 2 bases, with 4 bases lying between them. The CDR3: CASSESRNQPQHF. The DNA of the CDR3 is TGCGCCAGCAGTGAGAGTCGCAATCAGCCCCAGCATTTT.

The chain joins TRBV6-5 to TRBJ2-5; tentatively, D is TRBD1 or TRBD2 (5 bases each). Germline lookup yields CDR1 MNHEY and CDR2 SVGAGI. This CDR3 comprises 18 residues. Trimming pared 0 bases from V and 5 bases from J, leaving 22 bases between. The CDR3 reads CASSYSPRQSGWVETQYF. CDR3 DNA: TGTGCCAGCAGTTACTCCCCCCGACAGTCGGGGTGGGTGGAGACCCAGTACTTC.

The rearrangement uses TRBV12-3 or TRBV12-4 and TRBJ2-6; 9 nucleotides align to TRBD1. V trimming: 5 bases; J trimming: 0 bases; junction bases outside the gene matches: 8. CDR3 length equals 18 residues. CDR3 in amino acids: CASSPPGQGVSGANVLTF. CDR3 coding DNA: TGTGCCAGCAGTCCACCGGGACAGGGAGTCTCTGGGGCCAACGTCCTGACTTTC.

The chain is built from TRBV19 and TRBJ2-2; possibly TRBD1 for D (5 bases). The length of the CDR3 is 15 residues. Germline assignment: CDR1 LNHDA and CDR2 SQIVND (reference sequence). The V end lost 3 bases, the J end lost 1 base, and 9 bases lay between the germline ends. In DNA form, the CDR3 reads TGTGCCAGTAGTATGAACAGGTGGAACACCGGGGAGCTGTTTTTT. This sequence encodes CASSMNRWNTGELFF.

The chain recombines TRBV12-3 or TRBV12-4 with TRBJ2-7; TRBD1 matches 8 bases. The V segment lost 5 bases and the J segment 0 bases; nucleotides outside the gene matches: 6. This CDR3 comprises 15 residues. Written as DNA, the CDR3 is TGTGCCAGCAGTATTACAGGGGGAAGCTCCTACGAGCAGTACGTC. It is translated as CASSITGGSSYEQYV.

The rearrangement uses TRBV5-1 and TRBJ2-1; D is unclear. This CDR3 comprises 15 residues. Per germline, CDR1 SGHRS and CDR2 YFSETQ. V lost 0 bases and J 0 bases, leaving 7 bases between the germline ends. The CDR3 reads CASSLGGNSYNEQFF. The CDR3 DNA reads TGCGCCAGCAGCTTGGGGGGAAACTCCTACAATGAGCAGTTCTTC.

This chain uses TRBV24-1 with TRBJ2-5; D is unresolved. Trimming took off 3 bases at V and 4 bases at J, with 11 bases between the two ends. Germline V gives CDR1 KGHDR, CDR2 SFDVKD. The CDR3 contains 14 residues. The CDR3 sequence is CATSDPRPGETQYF. The DNA for the CDR3 is TGTGCCACCAGTGATCCGAGACCGGGAGAGACCCAGTACTTC.

CDR3 nucleotides: TGTGCCAGCAGTGTCTTGATCCGGGGGGGCCTTGATGGCTACACCTTC. Translating it yields CASSVLIRGGLDGYTF. The gene calls are TRBV6-1 and TRBJ1-2, with D maybe TRBD1 (6 bases). The CDR3 runs 16 residues. The V gene's germline CDR1 is MNHNS and CDR2 SASEGT. V lost 4 bases and J 6 bases, leaving 21 bases between the germline ends.

The chain combines TRBV28 with TRBJ1-3; weak D call: TRBD1 (6 bases). The ends were cut back, 4 bases at V and 0 bases at J, with 10 bases in the middle. Germline V gene sequence: CDR1 MDHEN, CDR2 SYDVKM. This CDR3 spans 15 amino acids. The DNA for the CDR3 is TGTGCCAGCAGTTCCGCAGGGGTCTCTGGAAACACCATATATTTT. Translation gives CASSSAGVSGNTIYF. The complete variable domain, with remaining parts taken from reference TRBV28 and TRBJ1-3, reads DVKVTQSSRYLVKRTGEKVFLECVQDMDHENMFWYRQDPGLGLRLIYFSYDVKMKEKGDIPEGYSVSREKKERFSLILESASTNQTSMYLCASSSAGVSGNTIYFGEGSWLTVV.

The chain has TRBV7-9 and TRBJ1-1; no firm D call. Trimming pared 4 bases from V and 4 bases from J, leaving 10 bases between. Per the germline V gene, CDR1 is SEHNR and CDR2 is FQNEAQ (reference sequence). This CDR3 contains 13 residues. As DNA, the CDR3 is TGTGCCAGCAGCTCCAACTCTGGCACTGAAGCTTTCTTT. Its translation is CASSSNSGTEAFF.

V is TRBV30 and J is TRBJ1-1, with a tentative D call TRBD1 (6 bases). This CDR3 has 13 residues. The germline CDR1 and CDR2 sequences are GTSNPN and SVGIG (reference sequence). V was cut by 4 bases and J by 6 bases, with 15 bases left in between. DNA for the CDR3: TGTGCCTGGAAAACAGGGCGATGGTCTGAAGCTTTCTTT. Translated, it gives CAWKTGRWSEAFF.

This CDR3 reads CATSRDYPTDTQYF. The CDR3 DNA reads TGTGCCACCAGCAGAGATTATCCCACAGATACGCAGTATTTT. The chain carries TRBV15 and TRBJ2-3; D ambiguous. CDR3 length: 14 residues. From germline, CDR1 is LNHNV and CDR2 YYDKDF (reference sequence). Trimming shortened V by 0 bases and J by 2 bases, and 6 bases separated the two germline ends.

This rearrangement joins TRBV7-2 to TRBJ2-1; D gene ambiguous. Germline V lookup: CDR1 SGHTA, CDR2 FQGNSA. Trimming removed 5 bases at V and 5 bases at J, with 13 bases between. The CDR3 length is 14 residues. CDR3 in DNA: TGTGCCAGCAGCCCAGCACAGATTGACAATGAGCAGTTCTTC. Translating gives CASSPAQIDNEQFF.

J is TRBJ2-1 and V is TRBV5-4; TRBD2 might be the D (5 bases). CDR1 is SGHNT and CDR2 is YYREEE in the germline V gene (reference sequence). The length of the CDR3 is 13 residues. Trimming stripped 2 bases from V and 4 bases from J, with 7 bases between. The CDR3 coding sequence is TGTGCCAGCAGCTTCGCGGGTTACAATGAGCAGTTCTTC. This translates into CASSFAGYNEQFF.

V is TRBV11-1 and J is TRBJ1-1; D remains unclear. In germline, CDR1 is SGHAT, CDR2 FQDESV (reference sequence). The CDR3 runs to 12 residues. V lost 5 bases and J 7 bases, leaving 11 bases between the germline ends. The CDR3 DNA is TGTGCCAGCAGCCTTTTACCGTATGAAGCTTTCTTT. Translating it yields CASSLLPYEAFF. The whole variable domain, filled in from reference TRBV11-1 and TRBJ1-1, reads EAEVAQSPRYKITEKSQAVAFWCDPISGHATLYWYRQILGQGPELLVQFQDESVVDDSQLPKDRFSAERLKGVDSTLKIQPAELGDSAMYLCASSLLPYEAFFGQGTRLTVV.

The rearrangement joins TRBV14 to TRBJ1-3; D is ambiguous. The CDR3 sequence is 13 residues long. Germline V gives CDR1 SGHDN, CDR2 FVKESK. The V gene lost 2 bases and the J gene lost 2 bases, with 4 bases spanning the gap. The CDR3 bases are TGTGCCAGCAGCCAATTAACTGGAAACACCATATATTTT. It codes for CASSQLTGNTIYF.

The rearrangement links TRBV20-1 to TRBJ2-1, with 7 bases aligning to TRBD2. V shed 0 bases, J shed 2 bases, and the junction held 7 bases outside the gene matches. Germline V lookup: CDR1 DFQATT, CDR2 SNEGSKA (reference sequence). This CDR3 contains 16 residues. The CDR3 coding sequence is TGCAGTGCTAGAGATTTCCTAGCGGTCACCTACAATGAGCAGTTCTTC. It is translated as CSARDFLAVTYNEQFF.

A single count supports this clonotype. The gene calls are TRBV6-6 and TRBJ2-4; 7 bases line up with TRBD2. The V gene end was trimmed by 8 bases and the J gene end by 1 base; junction bases not matched to a gene: 11. This CDR3 has 16 residues. Germline lookup yields CDR1 MNHNY and CDR2 SVGAGI (reference sequence). The CDR3 spells CASGGLAGSAKNIQYF. In nucleotides, the CDR3 is TGTGCCAGCGGGGGATTAGCGGGCTCGGCCAAAAACATTCAGTACTTC.

The chain combines TRBV12-3 or TRBV12-4 with TRBJ2-7; a possible D gene is TRBD1 (5 bases). V shed 6 bases and J shed 0 bases, with 15 bases lying between them. This CDR3 has 15 amino acids. The CDR3 loop reads CASSPVDTSSYEQYF. For the CDR3, the DNA is TGTGCCAGCAGCCCTGTGGACACGAGCTCCTACGAGCAGTACTTC.

The V and J genes are TRBV7-4 and TRBJ1-5; a weak D match, TRBD1 (5 bases). Trimming removed 11 bases from V and 2 bases from J, with 7 bases in between. CDR1 is SGHVT and CDR2 is SQSDAQ in the germline V gene. This CDR3 spans 11 amino acids. The CDR3: CARGGNQPQHF. The CDR3 DNA reads TGTGCCCGGGGGGGCAATCAGCCCCAGCATTTT.

The chain combines TRBV7-9 with TRBJ1-5, with D maybe TRBD1 (6 bases). In germline, CDR1 is SEHNR, CDR2 FQNEAQ (reference sequence). V lost 3 bases and J 2 bases, leaving 8 bases between the germline ends. The CDR3 is made up of 14 amino acids. The CDR3 loop reads CASSFEGGNQPQHF. CDR3 DNA: TGTGCCAGCAGCTTTGAGGGGGGCAATCAGCCCCAGCATTTT. Based on the CDR3 plus reference TRBV7-9 and TRBJ1-5, the full variable domain is DTGVSQNPRHKITKRGQNVTFRCDPISEHNRLYWYRQTLGQGPEFLTYFQNEAQLEKSRLLSDRFSAERPKGSFSTLEIQRTEQGDSAMYLCASSFEGGNQPQHFGDGTRLSIL.

The chain has TRBV12-3 or TRBV12-4 and TRBJ2-6; TRBD1 is a possible D gene (7 bases). The CDR3 spans 17 residues. V was shortened by 5 bases and J by 4 bases, with 18 bases between the two germline ends. Here the CDR3 reads CASSRGTVSDGANVLTF. DNA for the CDR3: TGTGCCAGCAGTCGCGGGACAGTGAGTGACGGGGCCAACGTCCTGACTTTC.

The chain uses TRBV3-1 and TRBJ2-1, with 8 bases lining up with TRBD2. Germline CDR1 is LGHDT and CDR2 is YNNKEL (reference sequence). V dropped 3 bases and J dropped 1; count of bases not matched to a gene: 11. The CDR3 runs to 18 residues. The CDR3 region is CASSHEARGGGSYNEQFF. The CDR3 DNA reads as TGTGCCAGCAGCCATGAGGCCCGGGGGGGCGGGTCCTACAATGAGCAGTTCTTC.

The genes are TRBV24-1 and TRBJ1-4; D is ambiguous. This CDR3 has 13 amino acids. Trimming left V 4 bases short and J 10 bases short, with 12 bases between. Per germline, CDR1 KGHDR and CDR2 SFDVKD. The CDR3 reads CATSDPQARKLFF. The CDR3 DNA follows: TGTGCCACCAGTGACCCTCAGGCGCGAAAACTGTTTTTT.

The gene calls are TRBV7-2 and TRBJ1-6, with 7 nucleotides matching TRBD1. Germline assignment: CDR1 SGHTA and CDR2 FQGNSA. The CDR3 totals 15 residues. Trimming cost V 1 base and J 8 bases; bases outside gene matches: 5. The CDR3 loop reads CASSLGTGGHSPLHF. The DNA of the CDR3 is TGTGCCAGCAGCTTAGGGACAGGCGGCCATTCACCCCTCCACTTT.

This clonotype was detected once. This rearrangement joins TRBV5-4 to TRBJ2-7; D is perhaps TRBD1 or TRBD2 (6 bases each). Per the germline V gene, CDR1 is SGHNT and CDR2 is YYREEE (reference sequence). The CDR3 is 22 amino acids. V gave up 2 bases and J gave up 6 bases, with 39 bases separating them. CDR3 region: CASSLGQRAPGQIQGLRGEQYV. The CDR3, as DNA: TGTGCCAGCAGCTTAGGACAGCGGGCCCCAGGACAAATCCAGGGCCTTCGTGGCGAGCAGTACGTC.

The chain carries TRBV2 and TRBJ1-2; maybe TRBD1 (6 bases). CDR3 length: 13 residues. V lost 10 bases, J lost 3 bases, and 15 bases lay in between. Germline V CDR1 and CDR2: SNHLY, FYNNEI. The CDR3 coding sequence is TGTGCCACCGTGACCGGGACATACTATGGCTACACCTTC. Translation gives CATVTGTYYGYTF.

This clonotype was recorded once. V and J are TRBV28 and TRBJ2-5; TRBD2 matches at 7 bases. This CDR3 comprises 15 residues. V lost 4 bases, J lost 0 bases, and 5 bases stayed unmatched. Germline V gene lookup returns CDR1 MDHEN and CDR2 SYDVKM. The CDR3 loop is CASSWDYPYQETQYF. CDR3 in DNA: TGTGCCAGCAGTTGGGACTACCCGTACCAAGAGACCCAGTACTTC.